This record looks at one TCR beta chain sequence and its context. This clone's antigen is unknown. No quality values exist for individual bases; no much larger clone is one base distant. To sequence the TCRbeta CDR3 region, genomic DNA was isolated from the sorted cells. TCRbeta CDR3 regions were sequenced using the immunoSEQ Assay. In its TCRdb copy, this immuneACCESS table keeps in-frame sequences only and misses some clones. Where compared with another copy, unresolved V genes explain less than half of these, and the others have no known cause. The sample yields approximately 68,000 clones; roughly 90% were counted once. The ten top clones hold around 0.78% of the sample. Patients with a history of autoimmune disease or receiving systemic immunosuppression were excluded from the trial. Peripheral blood for TCR sequencing was drawn from every dose cohort at baseline, at cycle 4 day 1 and at cycle 7 day 1. The samples were taken from a phase I, first-in-human, multicenter, open-label dose-escalation trial of ivuxolimab. Adults with locally advanced or metastatic melanoma, renal cell, hepatocellular, or head and neck squamous cell carcinoma were enrolled in the trial. Before TCR sequencing, CD4+ T cells and CD8+ T cells from peripheral blood were sorted into separate populations.

These data belong to a study of OX40 agonist ivuxolimab in advanced cancers. Regarding the study in general: Ivuxolimab, which targeted the costimulatory receptor OX40 (CD134), was an agonistic, fully human IgG2 monoclonal antibody. Partial responses occurred in three dose-escalation patients, of whom one had hepatocellular carcinoma and two had cutaneous melanoma. Prior anti-PD-1, anti-PD-L1 or anti-CTLA-4 therapy was permitted, and about two fifths of dose-escalation patients had received checkpoint inhibitors. Intravenous ivuxolimab was administered to patients every 2 weeks at six dose levels: 0.01, 0.1, 0.3, 1.5, 3 and 10 mg/kg. The paper covers the monotherapy dose-escalation part of the phase I ivuxolimab trial, which included N ≈ 52 patients. A male proportion of under 85% and a mean age of roughly 58 years, ranging from roughly 23 to 79, were recorded for the dose-escalation cohort. Among the 52 dose-escalation patients, around 19 had hepatocellular carcinoma, 15 or so melanoma, 9 renal cell carcinoma and 9 head and neck cancer. The point of sequencing TCRbeta in the periphery was to test whether ivuxolimab changed TCR sequence diversity and drove clonal T-cell expansion.

The full study reports these points: The antigen specificity of the clonally expanded peripheral T cells was not determined. Low levels of normalized T-cell clonal expansion were also seen in some nonresponding patients. At doses of 0.1 to 3.0 mg/kg, clonal expansion of both CD4+ and CD8+ blood T cells was observed from baseline to week 6. In the 0.1-3.0 mg/kg groups, partial responders were among the patients with the lowest normalized peripheral clonal expansion, particularly in CD8+ T cells. On average, CD8+ T cells showed more expanded clones than CD4+ T cells after ivuxolimab.

Between the V and J ends, shortened by 3 bases and 3 bases respectively, the junction contains 8 bases. The germline V gene gives CDR1 as SGHTA and CDR2 as FQGNSA. The CDR3, cysteine through phenylalanine, is 13 amino acids long. The kept DNA is CDR3 alone, 39 bases in frame from the first base. The receptor chain draws on TRBV7-2 and TRBJ1-1, with no confidently assigned D gene. This material consisted of CD4+ or CD8+ T cells sorted from blood, taken in a trial of the OX40 agonist ivuxolimab. The sequence derives from an adult with an advanced solid tumor such as melanoma, head and neck, liver or kidney cancer. The CDR3 region has the sequence CASSFVPDTEAFF. The sequence in DNA is TGTGCCAGCAGCTTCGTACCGGACACTGAAGCTTTCTTT.